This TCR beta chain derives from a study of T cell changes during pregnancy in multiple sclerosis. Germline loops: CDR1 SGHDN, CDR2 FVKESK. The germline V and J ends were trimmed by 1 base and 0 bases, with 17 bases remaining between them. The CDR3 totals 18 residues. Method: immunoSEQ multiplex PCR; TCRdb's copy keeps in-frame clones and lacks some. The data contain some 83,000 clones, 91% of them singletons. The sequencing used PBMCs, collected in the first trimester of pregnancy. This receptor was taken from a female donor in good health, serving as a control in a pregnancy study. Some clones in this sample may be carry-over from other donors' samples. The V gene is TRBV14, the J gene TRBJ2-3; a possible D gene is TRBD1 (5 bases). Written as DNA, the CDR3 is TGTGCCAGCAGCCAAGTTCGGGCCTCTGGGGCGAGCACAGATACGCAGTATTTT. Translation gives CASSQVRASGASTDTQYF.